The source of this T cell receptor beta chain is a study of blood T cell repertoires in COVID-19. Overall study context: Samples of COVID-19 (acute and convalescent) were obtained from the United States, Italy and Spain. Nucleic acid was either cDNA or gDNA, and it came from T cells, B-cell-depleted T cells, or PBMCs.

In the original workflow: Counts of nucleated cells, estimated from reference gene primer amplification, were obtained. Produced via immunoSEQ multiplex PCR; TCRdb's table is partial and in-frame only. The D gene and trimming were derived from the DNA, and the V and J assignments and clone size from that table. The profile covers hundreds of thousands of clones, with just over 85% appearing a single time and 1.4% taken by the ten largest. The CDR3 is 14 amino acids. Trimming pared 2 bases from V and 5 bases from J, leaving 10 bases between. CDR1 LNHDA and CDR2 SQIVND come from the germline V gene (reference sequence). In this sample, this clone turned up a few times.

V gene TRBV19 combines with J gene TRBJ1-5, with a possible D match to TRBD1 (6 bases). The TCR was taken from a woman between 25 and 40 years old with active or convalescent COVID-19. The sample comprised peripheral blood. CDR3 coding DNA: TGTGCCAGTAGTATACAGGGGATGGATCAGCCCCAGCATTTT. It translates to CASSIQGMDQPQHF.